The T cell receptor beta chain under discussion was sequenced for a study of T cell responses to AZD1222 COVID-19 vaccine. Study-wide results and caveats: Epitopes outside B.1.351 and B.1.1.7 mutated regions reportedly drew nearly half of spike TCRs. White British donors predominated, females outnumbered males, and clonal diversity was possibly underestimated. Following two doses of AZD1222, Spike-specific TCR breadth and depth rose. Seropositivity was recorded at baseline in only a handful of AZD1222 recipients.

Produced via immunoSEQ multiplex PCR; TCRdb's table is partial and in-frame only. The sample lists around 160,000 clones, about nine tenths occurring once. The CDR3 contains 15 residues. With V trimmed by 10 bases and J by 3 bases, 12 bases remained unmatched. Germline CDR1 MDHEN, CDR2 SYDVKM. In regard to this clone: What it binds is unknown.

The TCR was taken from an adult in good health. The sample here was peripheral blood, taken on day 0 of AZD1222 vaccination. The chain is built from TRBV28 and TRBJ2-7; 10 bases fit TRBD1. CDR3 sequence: CATREVGQGLYEQYF. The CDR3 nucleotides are TGTGCCACCCGAGAGGTGGGACAGGGGCTCTACGAGCAGTACTTC.